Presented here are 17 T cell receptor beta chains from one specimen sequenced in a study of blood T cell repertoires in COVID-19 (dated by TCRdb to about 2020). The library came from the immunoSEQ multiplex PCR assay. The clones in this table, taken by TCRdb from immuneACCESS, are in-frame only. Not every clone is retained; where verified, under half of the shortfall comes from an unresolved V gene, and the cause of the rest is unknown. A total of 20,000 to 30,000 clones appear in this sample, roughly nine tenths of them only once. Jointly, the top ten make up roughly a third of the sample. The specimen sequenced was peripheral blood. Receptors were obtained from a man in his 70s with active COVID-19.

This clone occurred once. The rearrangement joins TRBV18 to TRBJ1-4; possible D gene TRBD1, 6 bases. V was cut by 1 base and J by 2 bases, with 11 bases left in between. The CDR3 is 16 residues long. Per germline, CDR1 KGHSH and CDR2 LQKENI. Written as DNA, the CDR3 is TGTGCCAGCTCACCACTCGGGACACCCACTAATGAAAAACTGTTTTTT. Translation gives CASSPLGTPTNEKLFF.

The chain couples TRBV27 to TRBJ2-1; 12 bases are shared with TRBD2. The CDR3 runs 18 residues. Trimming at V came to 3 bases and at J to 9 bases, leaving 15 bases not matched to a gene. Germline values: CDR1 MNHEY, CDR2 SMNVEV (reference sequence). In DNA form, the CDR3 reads TGTGCCAGCAGTTTTGGACTAGCGGGAAGCCCGCGATATACTGAGCAGTTCTTC. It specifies CASSFGLAGSPRYTEQFF.

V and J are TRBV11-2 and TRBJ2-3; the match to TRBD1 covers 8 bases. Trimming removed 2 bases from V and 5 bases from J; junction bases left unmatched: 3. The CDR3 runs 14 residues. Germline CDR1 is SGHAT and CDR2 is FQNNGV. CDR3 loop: CASSLSGGGDTQYF. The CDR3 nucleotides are TGTGCCAGCAGCTTATCAGGGGGCGGAGATACGCAGTATTTT.

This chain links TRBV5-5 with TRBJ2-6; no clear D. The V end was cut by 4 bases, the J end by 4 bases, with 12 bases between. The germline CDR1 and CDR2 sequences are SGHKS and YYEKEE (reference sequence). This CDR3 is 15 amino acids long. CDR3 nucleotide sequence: TGTGCCAGCAGCCCCGGAGCCTCCGGGGCCAACGTCCTGACTTTC. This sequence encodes CASSPGASGANVLTF.

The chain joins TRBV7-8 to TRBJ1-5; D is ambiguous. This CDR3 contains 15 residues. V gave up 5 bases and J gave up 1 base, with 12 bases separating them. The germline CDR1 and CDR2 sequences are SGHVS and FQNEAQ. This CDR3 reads CASSELWASNQPQHF. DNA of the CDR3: TGTGCCAGCAGCGAGTTATGGGCGAGCAATCAGCCCCAGCATTTT.

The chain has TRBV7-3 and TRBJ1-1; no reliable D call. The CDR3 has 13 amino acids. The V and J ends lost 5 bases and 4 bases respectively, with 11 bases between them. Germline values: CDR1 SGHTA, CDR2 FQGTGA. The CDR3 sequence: CASSPAPRTEAFF. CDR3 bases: TGTGCCAGCAGCCCCGCCCCGCGCACTGAAGCTTTCTTT.

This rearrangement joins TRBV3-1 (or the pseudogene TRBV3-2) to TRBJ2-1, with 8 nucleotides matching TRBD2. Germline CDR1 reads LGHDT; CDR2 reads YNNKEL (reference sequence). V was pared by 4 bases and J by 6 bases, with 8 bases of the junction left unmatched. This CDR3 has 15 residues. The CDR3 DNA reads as TGTGCCAGCAGCCCGACAAGGACTAGCCCCAATGAGCAGTTCTTC. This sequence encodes CASSPTRTSPNEQFF.

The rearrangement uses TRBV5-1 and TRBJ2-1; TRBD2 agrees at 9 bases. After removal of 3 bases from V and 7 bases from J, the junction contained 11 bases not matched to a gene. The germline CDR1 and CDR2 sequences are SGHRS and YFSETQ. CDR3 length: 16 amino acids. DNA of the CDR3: TGCGCCAGCAGCTCTTACTCCGGGACTAGCACTAATGAGCAGTTCTTC. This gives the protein CASSSYSGTSTNEQFF.

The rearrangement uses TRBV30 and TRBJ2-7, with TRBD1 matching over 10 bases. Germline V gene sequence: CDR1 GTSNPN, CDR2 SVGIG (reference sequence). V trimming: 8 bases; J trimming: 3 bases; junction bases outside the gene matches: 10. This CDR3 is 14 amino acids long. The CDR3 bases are TGTGCCGCAAAATCCGGGACAGGGGACTACGAGCAGTACTTC. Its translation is CAAKSGTGDYEQYF.

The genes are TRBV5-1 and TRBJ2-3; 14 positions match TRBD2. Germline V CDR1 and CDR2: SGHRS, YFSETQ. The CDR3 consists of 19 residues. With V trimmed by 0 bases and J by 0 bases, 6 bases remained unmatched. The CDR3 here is CASSLARTSGGPSTDTQYF. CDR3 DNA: TGCGCCAGCAGCTTGGCCCGGACTAGCGGGGGGCCGAGCACAGATACGCAGTATTTT.

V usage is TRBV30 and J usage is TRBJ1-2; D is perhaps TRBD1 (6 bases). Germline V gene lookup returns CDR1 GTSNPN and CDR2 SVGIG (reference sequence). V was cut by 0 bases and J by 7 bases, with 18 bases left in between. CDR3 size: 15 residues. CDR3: CAWSVRGGRGFGYTF. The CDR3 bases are TGTGCCTGGAGTGTAAGGGGGGGACGGGGGTTTGGCTACACCTTC.

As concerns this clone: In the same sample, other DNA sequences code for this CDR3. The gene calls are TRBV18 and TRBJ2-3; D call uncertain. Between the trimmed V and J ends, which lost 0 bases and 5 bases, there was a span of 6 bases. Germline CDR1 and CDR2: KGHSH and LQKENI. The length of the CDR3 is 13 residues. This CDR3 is CASSPPGGDTQYF. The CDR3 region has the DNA TGTGCCAGCTCACCACCCGGCGGAGATACGCAGTATTTT. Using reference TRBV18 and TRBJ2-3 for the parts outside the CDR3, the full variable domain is NAGVMQNPRHLVRRRGQEARLRCSPMKGHSHVYWYRQLPEEGLKFMVYLQKENIIDESGMPKERFSAEFPKEGPSILRIQQVVRGDSAAYFCASSPPGGDTQYFGPGTRLTVL.

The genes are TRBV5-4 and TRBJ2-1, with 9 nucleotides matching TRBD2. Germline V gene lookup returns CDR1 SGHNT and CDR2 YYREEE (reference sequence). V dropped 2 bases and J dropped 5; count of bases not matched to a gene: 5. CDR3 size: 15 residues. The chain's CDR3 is CASSFSAGGHNEQFF. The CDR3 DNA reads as TGTGCCAGCAGCTTCTCGGCGGGAGGGCACAATGAGCAGTTCTTC.

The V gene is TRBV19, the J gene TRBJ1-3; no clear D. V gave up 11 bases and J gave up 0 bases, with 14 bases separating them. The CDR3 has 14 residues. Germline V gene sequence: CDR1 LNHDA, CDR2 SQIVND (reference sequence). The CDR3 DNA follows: TGTGCCTCAGCGGACGGATACTCTGGAAACACCATATATTTT. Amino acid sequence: CASADGYSGNTIYF.

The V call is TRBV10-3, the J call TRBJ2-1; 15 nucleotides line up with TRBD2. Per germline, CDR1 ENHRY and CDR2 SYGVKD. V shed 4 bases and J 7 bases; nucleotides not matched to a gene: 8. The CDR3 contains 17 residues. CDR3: CAISATGTSGRSNEQFF. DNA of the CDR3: TGTGCCATCAGTGCTACCGGGACTAGCGGGAGGAGTAATGAGCAGTTCTTC.

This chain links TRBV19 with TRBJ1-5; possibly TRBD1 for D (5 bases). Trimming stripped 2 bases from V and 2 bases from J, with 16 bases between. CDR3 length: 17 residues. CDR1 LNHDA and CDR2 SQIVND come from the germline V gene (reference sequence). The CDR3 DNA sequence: TGTGCCAGTAGTATACCCCTGGGGGGTAGGGGCAATCAGCCCCAGCATTTT. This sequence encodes CASSIPLGGRGNQPQHF.

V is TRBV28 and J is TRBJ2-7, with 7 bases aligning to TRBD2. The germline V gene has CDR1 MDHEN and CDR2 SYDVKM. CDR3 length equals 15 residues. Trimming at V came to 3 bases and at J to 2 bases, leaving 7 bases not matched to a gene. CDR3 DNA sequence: TGTGCCAGCAGTTTCTCCCTAGCGGCAGCCTACGAGCAGTACTTC. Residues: CASSFSLAAAYEQYF.